This T cell receptor (beta chain) was captured in a study of T cell responses to AZD1222 COVID-19 vaccine. Generated by immunoSEQ multiplex PCR, the TCRdb table keeps only in-frame clones and is missing some. In the table there are about 120,000 clones, 91% of which are singletons. Unmatched junction bases numbered 3, after V lost 3 bases and J lost 2 bases. The CDR3 has 15 amino acids. In germline, CDR1 is KGHDR, CDR2 SFDVKD. This chain links TRBV24-1 with TRBJ1-2; TRBD1 agrees at 9 bases. The TCR comes from an adult in good health. The input for sequencing was peripheral blood, taken on day 0 of AZD1222 vaccination. The CDR3: CATSDPTGGNYGYTF. Here the CDR3 DNA reads TGTGCCACCAGTGATCCCACAGGGGGCAACTATGGCTACACCTTC.